These T cell receptor beta chains were read from a single sample in a study of T cells in Graves' hyperthyroidism and ophthalmopathy. MiXCR was run by TCRdb on the multiplex PCR reads, yielding one entry per CDR3 protein. Of a few hundred thousand distinct CDR3 sequences listed, about 15% are singletons. The specimen was blood. The origin of the receptors is a woman younger than 30 with Graves' ophthalmopathy. Both conserved end residues are part of each CDR3. A D gene is named only where the DNA matches it firmly. Clone size is not always given. Where it is, it says once, few, many or a class for expanded clones.

CDR3aa	CDR3nt	v_gene	d_gene	abundance	j_gene
CSARELERVRSYNEQFF	TGCAGTGCTAGAGAGTTAGAGAGGGTTCGGTCCTACAATGAGCAGTTCTTC	TRBV20-1	NA	many	TRBJ2-1
CASSLTGAITDTQYF	TGTGCCAGCAGCTTAACCGGGGCGATCACAGATACGCAGTATTTT	TRBV7-9	NA	NA	TRBJ2-3
CAIRPQGDYGYTF	TGTGCCATCAGACCACAGGGGGACTATGGCTACACCTTC	TRBV10-3	TRBD1	few	TRBJ1-2
CASSLRQEQETQYF	TGTGCCAGCAGCCTCCGACAGGAGCAAGAGACCCAGTACTTC	TRBV7-9	NA	few	TRBJ2-5
CSASPRSLYGYTF	TGCAGTGCTAGTCCCCGGTCCCTATATGGCTACACCTTC	TRBV20-1	NA	many	TRBJ1-2
CASSQDGYGGANVLTF	TGTGCCAGCAGCCAAGATGGATATGGTGGGGCCAACGTCCTGACTTTC	TRBV3-1	NA	NA	TRBJ2-6
CASTDSTYEQYF	TGTGCCAGCACGGACAGTACCTACGAGCAGTACTTC	TRBV6-2/TRBV6-3	NA	many	TRBJ2-7
CASSPAAPRREQYF	TGTGCCAGCAGTCCCGCTGCCCCTCGACGGGAGCAGTACTTC	TRBV12-3/TRBV12-4	NA	few	TRBJ2-7
CATSGQGGNYGYTF	TGTGCCACCTCCGGGCAGGGTGGGAACTATGGCTACACCTTC	TRBV7-8	NA	many	TRBJ1-2
CASSELGGSSYEQYF	TGTGCCAGCAGTGAATTAGGGGGAAGCTCCTACGAGCAGTACTTC	TRBV6-1	NA	NA	TRBJ2-7
CASSQDSTRPYNEQFF	TGCGCCAGCAGCCAGGACTCGACAAGGCCCTACAATGAGCAGTTCTTC	TRBV4-1	NA	NA	TRBJ2-1
CASSKTGTNTEAFF	TGTGCCAGCAGCAAGACAGGGACGAACACTGAAGCTTTCTTT	TRBV6-1	TRBD1	many	TRBJ1-1
CASSYSTESGNTEAFF	TGTGCCAGCAGTTACTCTACGGAAAGCGGGAACACTGAAGCTTTCTTT	TRBV6-2/TRBV6-3	NA	NA	TRBJ1-1
CSGGRPNTEAFF	TGCAGTGGAGGCAGGCCGAACACTGAAGCTTTCTTT	TRBV20-1	NA	many	TRBJ1-1
CASRTIEALGETQYF	TGTGCCAGCAGAACAATCGAGGCCCTCGGAGAGACCCAGTACTTC	TRBV11-2	NA	NA	TRBJ2-5
CASSHLSAGEIYEQYF	TGTGCCAGCAGCCACCTCTCAGCGGGAGAGATCTACGAGCAGTACTTC	TRBV4-2	TRBD2	once	TRBJ2-7
CASSRTGTGSYEQYF	TGTGCCAGCAGCCGCACCGGGACGGGCTCCTACGAGCAGTACTTC	TRBV7-9	NA	many	TRBJ2-7
CAIQGASGANVLTF	TGTGCCATCCAGGGGGCCTCTGGGGCCAACGTCCTGACTTTC	TRBV10-3	TRBD1	NA	TRBJ2-6
CASRGVAGETQYF	TGTGCCAGCAGGGGTGTGGCGGGGGAGACCCAGTACTTC	TRBV5-4	NA	NA	TRBJ2-5
CASSRGWYTEAFF	TGTGCCAGCAGCCGAGGGTGGTACACTGAAGCTTTCTTT	TRBV7-8	NA	many	TRBJ1-1
CATSDIDGETQYF	TGTGCCACCAGTGACATAGACGGAGAGACCCAGTACTTC	TRBV24-1	NA	many	TRBJ2-5
CAWDRGTVNEKLFF	TGTGCCTGGGACAGGGGCACTGTTAATGAAAAACTGTTTTTT	TRBV30	TRBD1	many	TRBJ1-4
CASKGGRVSDTQYF	TGCGCCAGCAAAGGGGGGAGAGTTTCAGATACGCAGTATTTT	TRBV5-1	NA	NA	TRBJ2-3
CASSIGQGAYEQYF	TGTGCCAGCAGCATAGGACAGGGGGCCTACGAGCAGTACTTC	TRBV11-2	TRBD1	many	TRBJ2-7
CASSLLGYEQFF	TGTGCCAGCAGTTTATTGGGGTATGAGCAGTTCTTC	TRBV27	NA	NA	TRBJ2-1
CASSTEGGRGVRNEQFF	TGTGCCAGCAGCACTGAGGGGGGTAGGGGCGTTAGGAATGAGCAGTTCTTC	TRBV6-1	NA	NA	TRBJ2-1
CASSRLGGNDGYTF	TGCGCCAGCAGTCGCCTAGGGGGAAACGATGGCTACACCTTC	TRBV5-1	NA	few	TRBJ1-2
CSVGGARSNQPQHF	TGCAGCGTTGGGGGGGCGCGGAGCAATCAGCCCCAGCATTTT	TRBV29-1	NA	few	TRBJ1-5
CASSTGTDTYEQYF	TGTGCCAGCAGCACCGGGACTGATACCTACGAGCAGTACTTC	TRBV5-8	NA	NA	TRBJ2-7
CASSKGVGTDTQYF	TGTGCCAGCAGTAAAGGGGTAGGCACAGATACGCAGTATTTT	TRBV6-1	NA	many	TRBJ2-3
CASSSPGTSGRPGELFF	TGTGCCAGCAGCTCCCCAGGGACTAGCGGGAGGCCCGGGGAGCTGTTTTTT	TRBV11-1	TRBD2	many	TRBJ2-2
CASSESVSLAGGPYEQYF	TGCGCCAGCAGTGAGTCGGTCTCCTTAGCGGGGGGCCCCTACGAGCAGTACTTC	TRBV10-2	TRBD2	many	TRBJ2-7
CASSLRLAGGSTDTQYF	TGTGCCAGCAGCTTAAGGCTAGCGGGGGGGTCCACAGATACGCAGTATTTT	TRBV11-2	TRBD2	many	TRBJ2-3
CASNVGLPQYNEQFF	TGTGCCAGCAATGTGGGACTCCCACAATACAATGAGCAGTTCTTC	TRBV7-9	NA	NA	TRBJ2-1
CSARGWRMLAGGYEQYF	TGCAGTGCTAGAGGGTGGAGGATGCTAGCGGGGGGCTACGAGCAGTACTTC	TRBV20-1	TRBD2	NA	TRBJ2-7
CASSLQGAPGQPQHF	TGTGCCAGCAGCTTGCAGGGGGCGCCGGGTCAGCCCCAGCATTTT	TRBV7-2	TRBD1	NA	TRBJ1-5
CASSSPDREDNQPQHF	TGTGCCAGCAGTTCTCCGGACAGGGAGGACAATCAGCCCCAGCATTTT	TRBV12-3/TRBV12-4	TRBD1	NA	TRBJ1-5
CSARVQRNTEAFF	TGCAGTGCTAGAGTTCAGAGGAACACTGAAGCTTTCTTT	TRBV20-1	NA	many	TRBJ1-1
CASSRGTSGARYEQYF	TGTGCCAGCAGCCGCGGGACTAGCGGGGCGCGCTACGAGCAGTACTTC	TRBV27	TRBD2	many	TRBJ2-7
CASSEAGTGTDTQYF	TGTGCCAGCAGTGAAGCCGGTACGGGCACAGATACGCAGTATTTT	TRBV2	NA	NA	TRBJ2-3
CASRPGTSETQYF	TGCGCCAGCAGGCCCGGGACTAGTGAGACCCAGTACTTC	TRBV4-1	TRBD2	many	TRBJ2-5
CASSITGKGEQFF	TGTGCCAGCAGCATCACAGGGAAGGGTGAGCAGTTCTTC	TRBV5-4	NA	few	TRBJ2-1
CASSLAELNQPQHF	TGTGCCAGCAGCTTAGCTGAACTTAATCAGCCCCAGCATTTT	TRBV7-9	NA	few	TRBJ1-5
CASSEEGRNKQFF	TGTGCCAGCAGTGAAGAGGGAAGGAATAAGCAGTTCTTC	TRBV6-1	NA	many	TRBJ2-1
CASSTRDSYEQYF	TGTGCCAGCAGCACACGGGACAGCTACGAGCAGTACTTC	TRBV5-4	TRBD1	NA	TRBJ2-7
CAWSAGPIGQYF	TGTGCCTGGAGTGCTGGCCCGATCGGGCAGTACTTC	TRBV30	NA	NA	TRBJ2-7
CASSPNGYTDTQYF	TGTGCCAGCTCACCAAACGGATACACAGATACGCAGTATTTT	TRBV18	NA	many	TRBJ2-3
CASRPGGRGSYNEQFF	TGTGCCAGCAGGCCGGGGGGGCGCGGCTCCTACAATGAGCAGTTCTTC	TRBV2	TRBD2	NA	TRBJ2-1
CASSLWKGLRGEDTEAFF	TGTGCCAGCAGTTTATGGAAGGGATTGAGGGGAGAGGACACTGAAGCTTTCTTT	TRBV28	NA	many	TRBJ1-1
CASRPRDRGRWEQYF	TGTGCCAGCAGACCCCGGGACAGGGGGCGGTGGGAGCAGTACTTC	TRBV6-1	TRBD1	many	TRBJ2-7
CASSWKGGAGNTIYF	TGTGCCAGCAGTTGGAAAGGGGGCGCTGGAAACACCATATATTTT	TRBV12-3/TRBV12-4	TRBD1	few	TRBJ1-3